Only a few counts were recorded for the clone carrying this T cell receptor beta chain. Its specificity is unknown. The protocol was immunoSEQ multiplex PCR, while the TCRdb copy is restricted to in-frame clones and leaves out a portion. Here the sample spans around 700,000 clones, more than 70% being singletons. This sample was taken from a study of shared clonotypes between healthy human individuals. Points from the study as a whole: Four donors had roughly 5.2% of their naive CD4 clonotypes in common.

Each of the donors was a healthy adult who was HIV-negative and had not had a recent acute infection or vaccination. CD45RA-negative memory and CD45RA+ naive subsets were split from the CD4+ cells. The V gene end was trimmed by 6 bases and the J gene end by 4 bases; junction bases not matched to a gene: 10. This CDR3 has 16 residues. From germline, CDR1 is MDHEN and CDR2 SYDVKM. Sequencing was performed on memory CD4+ T cells sorted from blood. Specified subset: CD45RA-negative fraction. The sequence derives from a woman between 25 and 40 years old in good health. The chain recombines TRBV28 with TRBJ2-3; 10 nucleotides line up with TRBD2. Here the CDR3 DNA reads TGTGCCAGCAGAAGAACAGCTGGACTAGCGGCAGATACGCAGTATTTT. This gives the protein CASRRTAGLAADTQYF.